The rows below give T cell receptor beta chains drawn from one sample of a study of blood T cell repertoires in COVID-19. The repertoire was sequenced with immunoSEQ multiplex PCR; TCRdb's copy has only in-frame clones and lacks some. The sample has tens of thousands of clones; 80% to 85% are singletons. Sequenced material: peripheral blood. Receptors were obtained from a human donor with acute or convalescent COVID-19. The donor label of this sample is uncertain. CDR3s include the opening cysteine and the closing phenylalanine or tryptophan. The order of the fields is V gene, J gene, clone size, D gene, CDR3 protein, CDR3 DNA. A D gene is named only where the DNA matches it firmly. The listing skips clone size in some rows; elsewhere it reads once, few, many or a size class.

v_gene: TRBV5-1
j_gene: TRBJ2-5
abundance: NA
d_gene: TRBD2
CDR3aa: CASSLVTSGFQETQYF
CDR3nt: TGCGCCAGCAGCTTGGTCACTAGCGGGTTCCAAGAGACCCAGTACTTC

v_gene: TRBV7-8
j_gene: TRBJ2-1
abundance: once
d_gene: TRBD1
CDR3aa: CASSLTGLGQFF
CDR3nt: TGTGCCAGCAGCCTGACAGGGCTAGGGCAGTTCTTC

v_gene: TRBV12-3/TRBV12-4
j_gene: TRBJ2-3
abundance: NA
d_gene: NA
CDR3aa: CASSPTGDTQYF
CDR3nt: TGTGCCAGCAGCCCAACAGGGGATACGCAGTATTTT

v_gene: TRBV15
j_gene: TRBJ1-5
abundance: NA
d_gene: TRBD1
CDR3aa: CATSRDGQGNNQPQHF
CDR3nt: TGTGCCACCAGCAGAGATGGACAGGGGAACAATCAGCCCCAGCATTTT

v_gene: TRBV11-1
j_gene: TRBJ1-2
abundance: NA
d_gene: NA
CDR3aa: CASSLEPAGGYTF
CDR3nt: TGTGCCAGCAGCTTAGAGCCTGCGGGGGGCTACACCTTC

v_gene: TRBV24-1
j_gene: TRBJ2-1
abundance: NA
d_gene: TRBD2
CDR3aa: CATSDPLAGGRDEQFF
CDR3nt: TGTGCCACCAGTGACCCACTAGCGGGAGGCCGCGATGAGCAGTTCTTC

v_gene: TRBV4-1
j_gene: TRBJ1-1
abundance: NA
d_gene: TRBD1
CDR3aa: CASSQNLGTGAGNTEAFF
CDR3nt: TGCGCCAGCAGCCAAAACCTAGGGACAGGGGCGGGGAACACTGAAGCTTTCTTT

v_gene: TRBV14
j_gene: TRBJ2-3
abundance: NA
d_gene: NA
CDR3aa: CASSPKLGLHSTDTQYF
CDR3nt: TGTGCCAGCAGCCCGAAATTAGGACTACACAGCACAGATACGCAGTATTTT

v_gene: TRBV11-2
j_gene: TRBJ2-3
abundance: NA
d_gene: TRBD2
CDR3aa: CASSLRNSGSSGDTQYF
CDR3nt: TGTGCCAGCAGCCTAAGGAATAGCGGGAGTTCAGGGGATACGCAGTATTTT

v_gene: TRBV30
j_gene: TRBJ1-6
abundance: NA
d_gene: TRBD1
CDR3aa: CAWSEGQRSPLHF
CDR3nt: TGTGCCTGGAGTGAGGGACAGAGATCACCCCTCCACTTT

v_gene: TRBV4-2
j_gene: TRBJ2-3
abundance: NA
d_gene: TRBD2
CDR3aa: CASSPHPTSPSTDTQYF
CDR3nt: TGTGCCAGCAGCCCCCACCCGACTAGCCCTAGCACAGATACGCAGTATTTT

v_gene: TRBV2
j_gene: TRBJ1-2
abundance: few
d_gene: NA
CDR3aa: CASSDKGGYTF
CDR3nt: TGTGCCAGCAGTGATAAGGGGGGCTACACCTTC

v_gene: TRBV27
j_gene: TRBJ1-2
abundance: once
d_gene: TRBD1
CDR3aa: CASSQGGGQSQHGYTF
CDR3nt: TGTGCCAGCAGTCAAGGAGGGGGACAGTCTCAACATGGCTACACCTTC

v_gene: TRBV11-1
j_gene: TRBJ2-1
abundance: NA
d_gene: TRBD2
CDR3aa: CASSLVLANNEQFF
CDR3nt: TGTGCCAGCAGCTTAGTACTAGCGAACAATGAGCAGTTCTTC

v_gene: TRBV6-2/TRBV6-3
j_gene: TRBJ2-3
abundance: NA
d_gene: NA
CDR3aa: CASSYSKGTDTQYF
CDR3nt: TGTGCCAGCAGTTACTCGAAGGGGACAGATACGCAGTATTTT

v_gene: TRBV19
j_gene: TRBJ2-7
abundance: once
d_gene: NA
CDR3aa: CASSIGAGTYEQYF
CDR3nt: TGTGCCAGTAGTATCGGCGCAGGGACCTACGAGCAGTACTTC

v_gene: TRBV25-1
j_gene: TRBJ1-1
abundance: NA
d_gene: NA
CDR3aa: CASLNLGGTEAFF
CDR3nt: TGTGCCAGCCTGAATCTGGGGGGCACTGAAGCTTTCTTT

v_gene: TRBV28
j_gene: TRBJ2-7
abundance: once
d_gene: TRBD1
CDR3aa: CASSSGTGIYEQYF
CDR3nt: TGTGCCAGCAGTTCCGGGACAGGGATCTACGAGCAGTACTTC

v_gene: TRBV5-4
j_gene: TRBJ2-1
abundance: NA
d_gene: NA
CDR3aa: CASSLGAGLLSSYNEQFF
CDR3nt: TGTGCCAGCAGCTTGGGGGCGGGGCTTTTGAGCTCCTACAATGAGCAGTTCTTC

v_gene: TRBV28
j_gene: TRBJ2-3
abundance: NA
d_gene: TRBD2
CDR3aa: CASGGGNTDTQYF
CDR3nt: TGTGCCAGCGGGGGAGGGAACACAGATACGCAGTATTTT

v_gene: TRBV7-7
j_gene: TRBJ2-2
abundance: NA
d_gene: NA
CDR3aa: CASSLTTAVNTGELFF
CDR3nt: TGTGCCAGCAGCTTAACTACTGCAGTAAACACCGGGGAGCTGTTTTTT

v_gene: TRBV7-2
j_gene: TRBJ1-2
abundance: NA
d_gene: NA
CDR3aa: CASSLSVLSGYTF
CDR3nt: TGTGCCAGCAGCTTATCGGTCTTAAGTGGCTACACCTTC

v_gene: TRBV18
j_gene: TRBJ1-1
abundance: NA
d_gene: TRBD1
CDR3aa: CASSPRSGQPNTEAFF
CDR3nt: TGTGCCAGCTCACCACGGTCGGGACAGCCCAACACTGAAGCTTTCTTT